These 27 T cell receptor beta chains came from one sample sequenced in a study of blood T cells in healthy people across ages. For the second PCR, which ran for about 6 to 11 cycles, a sample-barcoded 5' primer and a J-beta primer mix were used. TCRdb reprocessed the 5' RACE reads with MiXCR, giving one entry per CDR3 protein. This sample carries 800,000 to 950,000 distinct CDR3 sequences, around 46% of them seen once, and the ten largest clones take around an eighth. Specimen: blood. The receptors shown here come from a man aged 25 to 40 in good health.

The rearrangement links TRBV6-2 or TRBV6-3 to TRBJ2-7; TRBD2 is a possible D gene (5 bases). The J call could be wrong; TRBJ2-4 is a better fit for the DNA end. Germline assignment: CDR1 MNHEY and CDR2 SVGEGT. The CDR3 has 17 amino acids. CDR3 coding DNA: TGTGCCAGCAGTTACTCTCTAAGCAGCTCCGGACTAAACATTCAGTACTTC. The encoded protein is CASSYSLSSSGLNIQYF.

Notes on this clonotype: Germline and junction disagree at one end, which may indicate a read error. The rearrangement joins TRBV4-1 to TRBJ2-7; D is uncertain. Looked up from germline, CDR1 is MGHRA and CDR2 is YSYEKL. The CDR3 has 14 residues. CDR3 sequence: CASGQVSVPYEQHF. Here the CDR3 DNA reads TGCGCCAGCGGCCAAGTCTCGGTTCCCTACGAGCAGCACTTC.

The chain carries TRBV12-3 or TRBV12-4 and TRBJ2-1, with D tentatively TRBD2 (7 bases). There are 17 residues in the CDR3. Trimming removed 2 bases at V and 13 bases at J, with 27 bases between. The DNA of the CDR3 is TGTGCCAGCAGTTTATTTCCGGGACTGAGGGGGGGAGAGACCCAGTTCTTC. It codes for CASSLFPGLRGGETQFF.

This clonotype has a handful of counts. The rearrangement joins TRBV13 to TRBJ2-3; 8 positions match TRBD2. Germline V lookup: CDR1 PRHDT, CDR2 FYEKMQ (reference sequence). J lost 4 bases, V lost 2 bases, and 8 bases had no gene match. This CDR3 spans 16 amino acids. For the CDR3, the DNA is TGTGCCAGCAGCTTAAACGGGGGGGCGAGCCCAGATACGCAGTATTTT. This translates into CASSLNGGASPDTQYF.

This clonotype has just a few counts. J is TRBJ1-3 and V is TRBV18; TRBD1 might be the D (5 bases). CDR1 is KGHSH, CDR2 LQKENI, per germline. The CDR3 length is 15 residues. Trimming removed 0 bases from V and 5 bases from J, with 11 bases in between. CDR3 region: CASSPPGDRRNTIYF. The CDR3, as DNA: TGTGCCAGCTCACCACCGGGGGACCGGAGAAACACCATATATTTT.

The chain joins TRBV7-9 to TRBJ2-7; D tentatively fits TRBD1 or TRBD2 (5 bases each). The V gene lost 2 bases and the J gene lost 5 bases, with 13 bases spanning the gap. The CDR3 totals 14 residues. Germline CDR1 is SEHNR and CDR2 is FQNEAQ (reference sequence). The CDR3 sequence: CASSLRPGTNEQYF. For the CDR3, the DNA is TGTGCCAGCAGCTTAAGGCCCGGGACCAACGAGCAGTACTTC.

This clonotype was detected only a few times. The chain recombines TRBV28 with TRBJ2-3; 9 bases align to TRBD2. Germline V gene data show CDR1 as MDHEN and CDR2 as SYDVKM. The CDR3 covers 14 residues. Trimming cost V 3 bases and J 4 bases; bases outside gene matches: 2. The CDR3 protein is CASSFGLAPDTQYF. The CDR3 bases are TGTGCCAGCAGTTTCGGACTAGCGCCAGATACGCAGTATTTT.

The chain's CDR3 is CASSYLSGGPETQYF. CDR3 sequence (DNA): TGTGCCAGCAGTTACTTAAGCGGGGGTCCGGAGACCCAGTACTTC. The chain is built from TRBV6-2 or TRBV6-3 and TRBJ2-5; 8 bases fit TRBD2. Germline V gene data show CDR1 as MNHEY and CDR2 as SVGEGT. J lost 5 bases, V lost 1 base, and 6 bases had no gene match. The length of the CDR3 is 15 residues.

V usage is TRBV20-1 and J usage is TRBJ2-7; the D is unclear. Germline V gene sequence: CDR1 DFQATT, CDR2 SNEGSKA (reference sequence). The CDR3 has 10 residues. Deletions cut 1 base from V and 5 bases from J, with 3 bases between. CDR3 in DNA: TGCAGTGCTAGAGGCAACGAGCAGTACTTC. It codes for CSARGNEQYF.

This clonotype was seen more than once but under ten times. V usage is TRBV9 and J usage is TRBJ2-7; TRBD2 is a possible D gene (5 bases). Germline assignment: CDR1 SGDLS and CDR2 YYNGEE. The V and J ends lost 2 bases and 6 bases respectively, with 15 bases between them. The CDR3 spans 14 residues. The CDR3, as DNA: TGTGCCAGCAGCGTTGGACTGCAACCTGTCGAGCAGTACTTC. Translating it yields CASSVGLQPVEQYF. Filled out from reference TRBV9 and TRBJ2-7, the complete variable domain reads DSGVTQTPKHLITATGQRVTLRCSPRSGDLSVYWYQQSLDQGLQFLIQYYNGEERAKGNILERFSAQQFPDLHSELNLSSLELGDSALYFCASSVGLQPVEQYFGPGTRLTVT.

This chain uses TRBV7-2 with TRBJ2-7; the D gene could be TRBD1 or TRBD2 (6 bases each). The J call is uncertain, as TRBJ2-5 better fits the DNA end. Germline V lookup: CDR1 SGHTA, CDR2 FQGNSA. The CDR3 has 13 residues. For the CDR3, the DNA is TGTGCCAGCAGCGTCGAGGGGGGAGAGACCCAGTACTTC. It yields the protein CASSVEGGETQYF.

The chain links TRBV10-3 to TRBJ2-5; the D call may be TRBD1 or TRBD2 (5 bases each). Trimming shortened V by 8 bases and J by 11 bases, and 18 bases separated the two germline ends. From germline, CDR1 is ENHRY and CDR2 SYGVKD. CDR3 size: 12 residues. CDR3 amino acids: CAIPLGTHEQYF. CDR3 nucleotide sequence: TGTGCCATCCCCCTGGGGACGCATGAGCAGTACTTC.

This clonotype was seen a single time. CDR3 sequence (DNA): TGTGCCAGCAGTGGGGCCGTGAGTCAGCCCCAGCATTTT. It codes for CASSGAVSQPQHF. The J gene is TRBJ1-5, the V gene TRBV6-1; D is undetermined. The V gene lost 4 bases and the J gene lost 6 bases, with 10 bases spanning the gap. There are 13 residues in the CDR3. Germline V CDR1 and CDR2: MNHNS, SASEGT.

The V and J genes are TRBV28 and TRBJ1-2, with D uncertain. The V gene lost 8 bases and the J gene lost 0 bases, with 10 bases spanning the gap. CDR3 length equals 13 residues. Germline CDR1 is MDHEN and CDR2 is SYDVKM. The CDR3 DNA follows: TGTGCCAGCTTCGCAGGAACTAACTATGGCTACACCTTC. Translated, it gives CASFAGTNYGYTF.

The chain carries TRBV20-1 and TRBJ2-1; a weak D match, TRBD2 (6 bases). V was shortened by 6 bases and J by 6 bases, with 18 bases between the two germline ends. Looked up from germline, CDR1 is DFQATT and CDR2 is SNEGSKA (reference sequence). This CDR3 has 14 amino acids. The CDR3: CSAPLTGVFNEQFF. The CDR3 DNA is TGCAGTGCGCCCCTAACGGGGGTCTTCAATGAGCAGTTCTTC.

Note on this clonotype: A junction end diverges from the germline sequence, so it may reflect a read error. This chain joins TRBV7-9 and TRBJ1-5, with D perhaps TRBD1 (6 bases). Per germline, CDR1 SEHNR and CDR2 FQNEAQ (reference sequence). The CDR3 has 14 residues. Here the CDR3 DNA reads TGTGCCGGCAGCCCCCCAGGGGGCAATCAGCCCCAGCATTTT. Its protein is CAGSPPGGNQPQHF.

For this clonotype: A read error may be the cause here, since a much bigger clone is one base away. The V call is TRBV4-1, the J call TRBJ2-1; D ambiguous. The CDR3 spans 14 residues. Germline lookup yields CDR1 MGHRA and CDR2 YSYEKL. The CDR3 DNA reads as TGCGCCGGCAGCCCCCTCACACGAAACAATGAGCAGTTCTTC. It translates to CAGSPLTRNNEQFF.

This clonotype was detected many times. The V gene is TRBV12-3 or TRBV12-4, the J gene TRBJ2-4, with unresolved D. Deletions cut 6 bases from V and 12 bases from J, with 12 bases between. CDR3 size: 11 residues. The CDR3 is CASSSGPDQYF. DNA of the CDR3: TGTGCCAGCAGCTCCGGGCCCGATCAGTACTTC.

The chain's CDR3 is CASDPSGLGYTF. The CDR3, as DNA: TGTGCCAGCGATCCATCAGGGCTCGGCTACACCTTC. This chain uses TRBV16 with TRBJ1-2; possibly TRBD1 for D (5 bases). Germline V gene data show CDR1 as KGHSY and CDR2 as FQNENV. Trimming left V 8 bases short and J 8 bases short, with 15 bases between. This CDR3 is 12 amino acids long.

There are a few counts of this clonotype. This chain links TRBV29-1 with TRBJ2-1; D remains unclear. The CDR3 sequence is 11 residues long. Per the germline V gene, CDR1 is SQVTM and CDR2 is ANQGSEA. V shed 0 bases and J shed 8 bases, with 5 bases lying between them. DNA for the CDR3: TGCAGCGTTGAAGATAGGGATGAGCAGTTCTTC. Amino acid sequence: CSVEDRDEQFF.

The genes are TRBV3-1 and TRBJ2-7, with unresolved D. CDR1 is LGHDT, CDR2 YNNKEL, per germline (reference sequence). This CDR3 region has 16 residues. The V end lost 1 base, the J end lost 0 bases, and 13 bases lay between the germline ends. The CDR3 nucleotides are TGTGCCAGCAGCCAAGCCGGCGGTTTAAGCTCCTACGAGCAGTACTTC. Translating gives CASSQAGGLSSYEQYF.

The DNA of the CDR3 is TGCAGCGTTCTTTATCGACACGGCGAGCAGTACTTC. Amino acids: CSVLYRHGEQYF. The chain recombines TRBV29-1 with TRBJ2-7, with D hard to call. This CDR3 is built from 12 residues. CDR1 and CDR2 from the germline V gene are SQVTM and ANQGSEA. Trimming left V 5 bases short and J 6 bases short, with 14 bases between.

This clonotype came up a few times. The genes are TRBV28 and TRBJ2-7; TRBD2 is a possible D gene (5 bases). The germline CDR1 and CDR2 sequences are MDHEN and SYDVKM. Trimming left V 1 base short and J 5 bases short, with 12 bases between. This CDR3 is 14 amino acids long. In DNA form, the CDR3 reads TGTGCCAGCAGTTTATCTAACAGCGGCCACGAGCAGTACTTC. This translates into CASSLSNSGHEQYF.

The chain recombines TRBV12-3 or TRBV12-4 with TRBJ2-1, with TRBD2 matching 11 bases. The end of the DNA fits TRBJ2-7 better, so the J call may be wrong. This CDR3 comprises 15 residues. The CDR3 DNA follows: TGTGCCAGCAGCGCCCCTAGCGGGAGGTCCAACGAGCAGTACTTC. This sequence encodes CASSAPSGRSNEQYF.

This clonotype has a handful of counts. A clone one base away is much larger, so this may be a read error. This chain connects TRBV6-2 or TRBV6-3 to TRBJ2-7; a weak D match, TRBD2 (6 bases). Per germline, CDR1 MNHEY and CDR2 SVGEGT. This CDR3 has 14 residues. V dropped 5 bases and J dropped 2 bases, with 13 bases sitting between them. CDR3 protein: CASSARDWPYEQYF. As DNA, the CDR3 is TGTGCCAGCAGTGCCCGGGACTGGCCCTACGAGCAGTACTTC.

The rearrangement uses TRBV10-3 and TRBJ1-1; 9 nucleotides agree with TRBD1. V trimming: 6 bases; J trimming: 3 bases; junction bases outside the gene matches: 5. Looked up from germline, CDR1 is ENHRY and CDR2 is SYGVKD. There are 14 residues in the CDR3. CDR3 loop: CAISDGQGYTEAFF. The CDR3 DNA reads TGTGCCATCAGCGATGGACAGGGGTACACTGAAGCTTTCTTT.

The V gene is TRBV29-1, the J gene TRBJ1-2; no firm D call. The CDR3 sequence is 9 residues long. From germline, CDR1 is SQVTM and CDR2 ANQGSEA. V was shortened by 6 bases and J by 6 bases, with 5 bases between the two germline ends. This CDR3 reads CSVKDGYTF. CDR3 sequence (DNA): TGCAGCGTGAAGGATGGCTACACCTTC.